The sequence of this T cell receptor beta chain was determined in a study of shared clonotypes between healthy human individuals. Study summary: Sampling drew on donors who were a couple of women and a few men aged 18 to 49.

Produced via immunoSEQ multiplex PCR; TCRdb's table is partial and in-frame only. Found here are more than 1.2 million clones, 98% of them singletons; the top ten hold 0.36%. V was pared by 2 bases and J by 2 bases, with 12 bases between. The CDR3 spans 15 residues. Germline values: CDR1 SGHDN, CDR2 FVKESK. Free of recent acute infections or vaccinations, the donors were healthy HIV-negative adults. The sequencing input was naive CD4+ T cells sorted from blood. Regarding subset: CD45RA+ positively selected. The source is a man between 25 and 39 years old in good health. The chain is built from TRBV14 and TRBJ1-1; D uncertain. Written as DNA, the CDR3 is TGTGCCAGCAGCCAACCACATACCAGAAACACTGAAGCTTTCTTT. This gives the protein CASSQPHTRNTEAFF.